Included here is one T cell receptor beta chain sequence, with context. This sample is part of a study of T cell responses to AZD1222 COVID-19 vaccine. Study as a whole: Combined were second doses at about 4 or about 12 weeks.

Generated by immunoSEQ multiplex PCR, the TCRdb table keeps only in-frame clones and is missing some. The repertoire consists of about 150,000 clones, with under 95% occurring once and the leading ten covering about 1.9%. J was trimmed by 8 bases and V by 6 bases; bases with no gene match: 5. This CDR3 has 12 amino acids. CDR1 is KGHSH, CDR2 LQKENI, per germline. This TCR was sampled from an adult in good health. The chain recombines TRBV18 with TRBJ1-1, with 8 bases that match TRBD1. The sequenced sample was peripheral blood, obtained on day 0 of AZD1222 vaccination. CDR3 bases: TGTGCCAGCTCCCCAGGGGACAGGGAAGCTTTCTTT. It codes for CASSPGDREAFF.